Given below is one TCR beta chain in context. The PCR ran on 60 Vbeta and 13 Jbeta primers. Only in-frame clones appear in the TCRdb table, and some are missing; sequencing was by immunoSEQ multiplex PCR. The sample holds over 150,000 clones; 65% to 80% are singletons and the top ten take under 5%. The CDR3 is 14 amino acids. Trimming took 2 bases from V and 4 from J; bases not matched to a gene: 2. Germline lookup yields CDR1 MDHEN and CDR2 SYDVKM. The sample comes from a study of cytomegalovirus exposure and HLA in healthy donors. The rearrangement joins TRBV28 to TRBJ2-5; TRBD2 matches 9 bases. The specimen was PBMCs. The receptor was isolated from a man aged 25 to 40 in good health and CMV-seropositive. The CDR3 DNA is TGTGCCAGCAGTTTAGCGGGAGGGGCAGAGACCCAGTACTTC. Amino acid sequence: CASSLAGGAETQYF.